These T cell receptor beta chains were read from a single sample in a study of blood T cell repertoires in COVID-19. Generated by immunoSEQ multiplex PCR, the TCRdb table keeps only in-frame clones and is missing some. The sample records about 50,000 clones, roughly 89% being singletons. Sequencing was carried out using peripheral blood. The receptors originated from a human donor in a cohort sampled during active COVID-19. The CDR3 runs from the conserved cysteine through the conserved F or W. Each record gives: CDR3 DNA, CDR3 protein, clone size, V gene, D gene, CDR3 length, J gene. D genes are given only for firm matches. Where a row states a size, it is once, few, many or the class of an expanded clone; other rows omit it.

CDR3 DNA: TGTGCCAGCAGTGAATACGGGACAGGCACCTTCAATCAGCCCCAGCATTTT; CDR3 protein: CASSEYGTGTFNQPQHF; clone size: few; V gene: TRBV6-1; D gene: TRBD1; CDR3 length: 17; J gene: TRBJ1-5
CDR3 DNA: TGCGCCAGCAGCTTGGTCAGGGGAAATAATTCACCCCTCCACTTT; CDR3 protein: CASSLVRGNNSPLHF; clone size: NA; V gene: TRBV5-1; D gene: NA; CDR3 length: 15; J gene: TRBJ1-6
CDR3 DNA: TGTGCCATCAGCGGATCCCCGGGACACCCCCCGTATTTT; CDR3 protein: CAISGSPGHPPYF; clone size: NA; V gene: TRBV10-3; D gene: NA; CDR3 length: 13; J gene: TRBJ2-3
CDR3 DNA: TGTGCCTGGAGTGGGGGGGATCCCGGGGAGCTGTTTTTT; CDR3 protein: CAWSGGDPGELFF; clone size: NA; V gene: TRBV30; D gene: NA; CDR3 length: 13; J gene: TRBJ2-2
CDR3 DNA: TGTGCCAGCAGCCCCCCCGACGGGGGGGGCACTGAAGCTTTCTTT; CDR3 protein: CASSPPDGGGTEAFF; clone size: NA; V gene: TRBV7-9; D gene: NA; CDR3 length: 15; J gene: TRBJ1-1
CDR3 DNA: TGTGCCAGCAAGCAGGGGCCTAATGAAAAACTGTTTTTT; CDR3 protein: CASKQGPNEKLFF; clone size: NA; V gene: TRBV18; D gene: NA; CDR3 length: 13; J gene: TRBJ1-4
CDR3 DNA: TGTGCCAGCAGCTTAGCGCGCGGGGTCCAGTACTTC; CDR3 protein: CASSLARGVQYF; clone size: NA; V gene: TRBV7-2; D gene: NA; CDR3 length: 12; J gene: TRBJ2-7
CDR3 DNA: TGTGCCAGCGCCAGGACAGGGAACACTGAAGCTTTCTTT; CDR3 protein: CASARTGNTEAFF; clone size: NA; V gene: TRBV6-5; D gene: TRBD1; CDR3 length: 13; J gene: TRBJ1-1
CDR3 DNA: TGTGCCAGCAGCGCCGGACAGGGTGAAACCTACGAGCAGTACTTC; CDR3 protein: CASSAGQGETYEQYF; clone size: NA; V gene: TRBV9; D gene: TRBD1; CDR3 length: 15; J gene: TRBJ2-7
CDR3 DNA: TGTGCCACCGGGGGGGTGGTCGGCTACACCTTC; CDR3 protein: CATGGVVGYTF; clone size: NA; V gene: TRBV10-3; D gene: NA; CDR3 length: 11; J gene: TRBJ1-2
CDR3 DNA: TGTGCCAGCAGCTTAGAAGGGGCAGGGGCCACAGATACGCAGTATTTT; CDR3 protein: CASSLEGAGATDTQYF; clone size: NA; V gene: TRBV11-2; D gene: NA; CDR3 length: 16; J gene: TRBJ2-3
CDR3 DNA: TGTGCCAGCAGTTGGGAGACGAAGAACACTGAAGCTTTCTTT; CDR3 protein: CASSWETKNTEAFF; clone size: few; V gene: TRBV6-5; D gene: NA; CDR3 length: 14; J gene: TRBJ1-1
CDR3 DNA: TGTGCCAGTAGGACCGACAGGGGAAACTACAATGAGCAGTTCTTC; CDR3 protein: CASRTDRGNYNEQFF; clone size: NA; V gene: TRBV19; D gene: TRBD1; CDR3 length: 15; J gene: TRBJ2-1
CDR3 DNA: TGTGCCTGGACGGGACAGTCCTACAATGAGCAGTTCTTC; CDR3 protein: CAWTGQSYNEQFF; clone size: NA; V gene: TRBV30; D gene: TRBD1; CDR3 length: 13; J gene: TRBJ2-1
CDR3 DNA: TGTGCCAGCAGCTTAGGCTCGGGCAGGGCAGGAGAGACCCAGTACTTC; CDR3 protein: CASSLGSGRAGETQYF; clone size: NA; V gene: TRBV11-2; D gene: NA; CDR3 length: 16; J gene: TRBJ2-5
CDR3 DNA: TGCGCCAGCATGGCCCTAGCGGGAAGTTATAAGGAGCTGTTTTTT; CDR3 protein: CASMALAGSYKELFF; clone size: NA; V gene: TRBV5-1; D gene: TRBD2; CDR3 length: 15; J gene: TRBJ2-2
CDR3 DNA: TGTGCCAGCAGAGAACAGGGGGTCAGCGGGGAGCTGTTTTTT; CDR3 protein: CASREQGVSGELFF; clone size: NA; V gene: TRBV6-4; D gene: TRBD1; CDR3 length: 14; J gene: TRBJ2-2
CDR3 DNA: TGTGCCAGTAACTATGACAGACCGAACACTGAAGCTTTCTTT; CDR3 protein: CASNYDRPNTEAFF; clone size: NA; V gene: TRBV19; D gene: NA; CDR3 length: 14; J gene: TRBJ1-1
CDR3 DNA: TGTGCCAGCAACCCTGGACAGGGCACTGAAGCTTTCTTT; CDR3 protein: CASNPGQGTEAFF; clone size: NA; V gene: TRBV9; D gene: TRBD1; CDR3 length: 13; J gene: TRBJ1-1
CDR3 DNA: TGTGCCAGTCTTAACGCGAGGAGCTCCTACAATGAGCAGTTCTTC; CDR3 protein: CASLNARSSYNEQFF; clone size: NA; V gene: TRBV19; D gene: NA; CDR3 length: 15; J gene: TRBJ2-1
CDR3 DNA: TGTGCCAGCAGTTTATCCGGGACAGTGCTCTACGAGCAGTACTTC; CDR3 protein: CASSLSGTVLYEQYF; clone size: NA; V gene: TRBV28; D gene: TRBD1; CDR3 length: 15; J gene: TRBJ2-7
CDR3 DNA: TGCGCCAGCAGCTCCCACCTGCGGGGGACCCAAGAGACCCAGTACTTC; CDR3 protein: CASSSHLRGTQETQYF; clone size: NA; V gene: TRBV5-1; D gene: TRBD2; CDR3 length: 16; J gene: TRBJ2-5
CDR3 DNA: TGTGCCAGCAGTGAACCAGGGGTGAACACTGAAGCTTTCTTT; CDR3 protein: CASSEPGVNTEAFF; clone size: once; V gene: TRBV6-1; D gene: NA; CDR3 length: 14; J gene: TRBJ1-1
CDR3 DNA: TGCGCCAGCAGCCAAGCTCACTCGGGACTAGCCCTGGGCGAAAACATTCAGTACTTC; CDR3 protein: CASSQAHSGLALGENIQYF; clone size: NA; V gene: TRBV4-1; D gene: TRBD2; CDR3 length: 19; J gene: TRBJ2-4
CDR3 DNA: TGTGCCAGCAGCTTAGGCAGGGGCCATGACGAGCAGTACTTC; CDR3 protein: CASSLGRGHDEQYF; clone size: NA; V gene: TRBV7-6; D gene: NA; CDR3 length: 14; J gene: TRBJ2-7
CDR3 DNA: TGTGCCAGCAGTGAAGCGTGGGAAGTAGGGGACTCTTATAATCAGCCCCAGCATTTT; CDR3 protein: CASSEAWEVGDSYNQPQHF; clone size: NA; V gene: TRBV6-1; D gene: NA; CDR3 length: 19; J gene: TRBJ1-5
CDR3 DNA: TGTGCCAGCAGCTTTGACAGGGGGGCTGGCTACACCTTC; CDR3 protein: CASSFDRGAGYTF; clone size: NA; V gene: TRBV7-2; D gene: TRBD1; CDR3 length: 13; J gene: TRBJ1-2
CDR3 DNA: TGCGCCAGCAGCCAAGATCGAGGCGGGGGGGCCAATGAGCAGTTCTTC; CDR3 protein: CASSQDRGGGANEQFF; clone size: NA; V gene: TRBV4-1; D gene: TRBD2; CDR3 length: 16; J gene: TRBJ2-1